This passage covers 15 T cell receptor beta chains from one sample sequenced in a study of blood T cell repertoires in COVID-19. The protocol was immunoSEQ multiplex PCR, while the TCRdb copy is restricted to in-frame clones and leaves out a portion. The sample includes under 450,000 clones, approximately 89% of them seen just once. Sequencing was done on a sample of PBMCs or T cells enriched from blood (not recorded which). These receptors came from a middle-aged woman who had been exposed to COVID-19.

On this clone itself: This sample also contains other DNA sequences that code for the same CDR3. This chain links TRBV12-3 or TRBV12-4 with TRBJ2-7; TRBD1 matches at 8 bases. The CDR3 is 13 amino acids. V shed 2 bases and J 5 bases; nucleotides not matched to a gene: 2. The CDR3 DNA sequence: TGTGCCAGCAGTTTAAACAGGGGGGACGAGCAGTACTTC. As protein: CASSLNRGDEQYF.

The chain recombines TRBV6-2 or TRBV6-3 with TRBJ2-1; 12 bases are shared with TRBD2. V lost 0 bases to trimming and J lost 6 bases; unmatched junction nucleotides: 6. CDR3 length equals 17 residues. Germline CDR1 and CDR2: MNHEY and SVGEGT. DNA of the CDR3: TGTGCCAGCAGTTACTCCCCTAGCGGGAGGGCAGGCAATGAGCAGTTCTTC. It yields the protein CASSYSPSGRAGNEQFF.

The chain carries TRBV5-1 and TRBJ2-3; the D gene is possibly TRBD1 (5 bases). From germline, CDR1 is SGHRS and CDR2 YFSETQ. V lost 5 bases to trimming and J lost 0 bases, with 13 bases between them. This CDR3 has 15 amino acids. The CDR3 sequence: CASSNGATSTDTQYF. In DNA form, the CDR3 reads TGCGCCAGCAGTAATGGGGCAACTAGCACAGATACGCAGTATTTT.

This rearrangement joins TRBV21-1 to TRBJ2-7; the table's D call, TRBD1, has no DNA check behind it. TRBV21-1 represents a pseudogene. The CDR3 contains 18 residues. The CDR3 reads CASSKVSSTPDIYYEQYF. CDR3 coding DNA: TGTGCCAGCAGCAAAGTTTCCTCAACCCCGGACATTTACTACGAGCAGTACTTC.

The genes are TRBV30 and TRBJ2-1, with D possibly matching TRBD2 (7 bases). The CDR3 length is 16 residues. Trimming removed 8 bases at V and 1 base at J, with 21 bases between. The germline V gene encodes CDR1 GTSNPN and CDR2 SVGIG (reference sequence). The CDR3 is CARLREGDESYNEQFF. The CDR3 coding sequence is TGTGCCCGTTTAAGGGAGGGGGACGAATCCTACAATGAGCAGTTCTTC.

The chain employs TRBV5-8 and TRBJ1-3; TRBD1 aligns across 9 bases. Per the germline V gene, CDR1 is SGHTS and CDR2 is YDEGEE. CDR3 length equals 19 residues. J lost 2 bases, V lost 4 bases, and 16 bases had no gene match. The CDR3: CASSPDRDRVYLTGNTIYF. The CDR3 bases are TGTGCCAGCAGCCCAGACCGGGACAGGGTGTACTTGACTGGAAACACCATATATTTT.

The chain links TRBV7-9 to TRBJ2-1; D may be TRBD2 (6 bases). Trimming removed 1 base at V and 0 bases at J, with 10 bases between. CDR3 length: 16 amino acids. Per the germline V gene, CDR1 is SEHNR and CDR2 is FQNEAQ (reference sequence). The CDR3 DNA is TGTGCCAGCAGCTTAGGGGTCGGGAGCTCCTACAATGAGCAGTTCTTC. Its translation: CASSLGVGSSYNEQFF.

The chain uses TRBV5-5 and TRBJ1-1; D call uncertain. In germline, CDR1 is SGHKS, CDR2 YYEKEE (reference sequence). Trimming left V 7 bases short and J 5 bases short, with 15 bases between. The CDR3 extends over 13 amino acids. The CDR3 sequence is CASGLSKDTEAFF. In nucleotides, the CDR3 is TGTGCCAGCGGCCTTAGCAAGGATACTGAAGCTTTCTTT. Variable domain in full (rest from reference TRBV5-5 and TRBJ1-1): DAGVTQSPTHLIKTRGQQVTLRCSPISGHKSVSWYQQVLGQGPQFIFQYYEKEERGRGNFPDRFSARQFPNYSSELNVNALLLGDSALYLCASGLSKDTEAFFGQGTRLTVV.

The chain recombines TRBV30 with TRBJ2-3; 7 nucleotides agree with TRBD2. Germline CDR1 is GTSNPN and CDR2 is SVGIG (reference sequence). CDR3 length equals 16 residues. J was trimmed by 7 bases and V by 0 bases; bases with no gene match: 13. The CDR3 DNA reads TGTGCCTGGAGTGTCATATGGCAGGGAGGGATAAATACGCAGTATTTT. The encoded protein is CAWSVIWQGGINTQYF.

This clone was seen only once. The gene calls are TRBV7-2 and TRBJ2-5; 7 nucleotides match TRBD1. With V trimmed by 7 bases and J by 5 bases, 7 bases remained unmatched. The germline V gene encodes CDR1 SGHTA and CDR2 FQGNSA. The CDR3 covers 13 residues. The CDR3 loop is CASTTGVRETQYF. The CDR3 coding sequence is TGTGCCAGCACCACAGGGGTCCGCGAGACCCAGTACTTC.

The chain recombines TRBV5-5 with TRBJ1-2; D is ambiguous. The CDR3 sequence is 13 residues long. Per the germline V gene, CDR1 is SGHKS and CDR2 is YYEKEE (reference sequence). V was pared by 2 bases and J by 4 bases, with 9 bases between. The CDR3 nucleotides read TGTGCCAGCAGCTTATCGGTTCTCTATGGCTACACCTTC. Its protein product is CASSLSVLYGYTF.

This clone was seen just once. This chain uses TRBV15 with TRBJ1-4; 8 bases match TRBD1. This CDR3 has 18 amino acids. The V gene end was trimmed by 1 base and the J gene end by 8 bases; junction bases not matched to a gene: 15. Germline V lookup: CDR1 LNHNV, CDR2 YYDKDF (reference sequence). The CDR3 sequence is CATSRVWTWRQGNEKLFF. CDR3 DNA sequence: TGTGCCACCAGCAGAGTATGGACCTGGAGACAGGGGAACGAAAAACTGTTTTTT.

The chain links TRBV5-1 to TRBJ2-4; D might be TRBD1 (7 bases). The ends were cut back, 3 bases at V and 2 bases at J, with 18 bases in the middle. CDR3 size: 17 residues. From germline, CDR1 is SGHRS and CDR2 YFSETQ. The CDR3 here is CASSYSWAGGSKNIQYF. As DNA, the CDR3 is TGCGCCAGCAGCTACTCCTGGGCAGGGGGGTCCAAAAACATTCAGTACTTC. Full variable domain (missing parts from reference TRBV5-1 and TRBJ2-4): KAGVTQTPRYLIKTRGQQVTLSCSPISGHRSVSWYQQTPGQGLQFLFEYFSETQRNKGNFPGRFSGRQFSNSRSEMNVSTLELGDSALYLCASSYSWAGGSKNIQYFGAGTRLSVL.

The chain employs TRBV9 and TRBJ1-4; D not resolved. The CDR3 has 14 amino acids. Germline lookup yields CDR1 SGDLS and CDR2 YYNGEE. Between the trimmed V and J ends, which lost 4 bases and 7 bases, there was a span of 14 bases. DNA for the CDR3: TGTGCCAGCAGCTCAGACACGGGGATTGAAAAACTGTTTTTT. Translated, it gives CASSSDTGIEKLFF.

The CDR3 here is CASSLIGEGRGNTIYF. The CDR3 DNA follows: TGTGCCAGCAGCTTAATCGGGGAGGGTCGCGGAAACACCATATATTTT. The chain carries TRBV7-2 and TRBJ1-3, with D uncertain. The germline V gene encodes CDR1 SGHTA and CDR2 FQGNSA. V lost 2 bases, J lost 4 bases, and 15 bases lay in between. CDR3 size: 16 residues.